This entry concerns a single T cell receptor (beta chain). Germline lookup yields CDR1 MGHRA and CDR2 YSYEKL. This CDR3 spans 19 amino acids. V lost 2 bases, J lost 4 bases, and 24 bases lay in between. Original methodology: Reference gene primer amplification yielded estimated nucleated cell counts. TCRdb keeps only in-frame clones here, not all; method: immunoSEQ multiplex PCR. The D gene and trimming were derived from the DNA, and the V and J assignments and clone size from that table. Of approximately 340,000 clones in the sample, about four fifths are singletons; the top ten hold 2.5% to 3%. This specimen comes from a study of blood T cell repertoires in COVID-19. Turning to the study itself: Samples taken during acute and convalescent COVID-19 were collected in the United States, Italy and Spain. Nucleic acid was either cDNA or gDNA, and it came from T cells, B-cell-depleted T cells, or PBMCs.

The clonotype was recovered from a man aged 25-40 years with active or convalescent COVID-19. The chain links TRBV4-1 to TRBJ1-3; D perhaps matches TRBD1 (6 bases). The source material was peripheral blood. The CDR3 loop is CASSQTARGNMILGNTIYF. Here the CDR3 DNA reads TGCGCCAGCAGCCAAACTGCCAGGGGCAATATGATTTTAGGAAACACCATATATTTT.